The present TCR beta chain was sequenced within a study of response to subunit inactivated influenza vaccine. Regarding this clonotype: Its antigen is currently unknown.

Regarding the study as a whole: New T cells are recruited in small numbers by each seasonal influenza vaccination, according to the authors' suggestion.

One entry per CDR3 protein, called by TCRdb with MiXCR from the RT-PCR reads. The sample lists about 650,000 distinct CDR3 sequences, 12% to 15% occurring once. The CDR3 consists of 14 residues. Germline V lookup: CDR1 SGHDT, CDR2 YYEEEE. V gave up 0 bases and J gave up 5 bases, with 10 bases separating them. The specimen was PBMCs from blood, collected around 15 days before vaccination. This clonotype was sampled from a man aged 50 or older who received an inactivated influenza vaccine. V usage is TRBV5-6 and J usage is TRBJ2-3; D is unresolved. The CDR3 sequence is CASSLGQNLDTQYF. The CDR3 nucleotides are TGTGCCAGCAGCTTGGGCCAGAACCTAGATACGCAGTATTTT. Based on the CDR3 plus reference TRBV5-6 and TRBJ2-3, the full variable domain is DAGVTQSPTHLIKTRGQQVTLRCSPKSGHDTVSWYQQALGQGPQFIFQYYEEEERQRGNFPDRFSGHQFPNYSSELNVNALLLGDSALYLCASSLGQNLDTQYFGPGTRLTVL.